The clone carrying this T cell receptor (beta chain) was detected only a few times. The sample originates from a study of response to subunit inactivated influenza vaccine. This CDR3 contains 13 residues. CDR1 MNHNS and CDR2 SASEGT come from the germline V gene. Trimming shortened V by 11 bases and J by 3 bases, and 17 bases separated the two germline ends. TCRdb ran MiXCR on the RT-PCR reads and lists one entry per CDR3 protein. Of 500,000 to 600,000 distinct CDR3 sequences listed, 10% to 15% were seen once; the top ten hold about 12%. V gene TRBV6-1 combines with J gene TRBJ2-7; TRBD1 or TRBD2 may be the D gene (5 bases each). The sequence derives from a man aged 50 to 59 who received an inactivated influenza vaccine. This material consisted of PBMCs from blood, taken about 40 days after vaccination. CDR3 sequence reads: CASHTGLIYEQYF. DNA for the CDR3: TGTGCCTCACACACGGGGCTCATCTACGAGCAGTACTTC.